This T cell receptor beta chain was profiled in a study of blood T cell repertoires in COVID-19. The V gene's germline CDR1 is SGDLS and CDR2 YYNGEE. The CDR3 is 13 amino acids. Trimming stripped 0 bases from V and 4 bases from J, with 7 bases between. Sequencing was performed with immunoSEQ multiplex PCR; in TCRdb, only in-frame clones are kept and a portion is missing. The sample contains some 310,000 clones, roughly 91% of which appear only once. Sequencing input: PBMCs or T cells enriched from blood (not recorded which). The J gene is TRBJ1-1, the V gene TRBV9; no firm D call. This TCR was sampled from a woman aged 25 to 39 who had recovered from COVID-19. The CDR3 protein is CASSVGAGTEAFF. As DNA, the CDR3 is TGTGCCAGCAGCGTAGGGGCGGGCACTGAAGCTTTCTTT.